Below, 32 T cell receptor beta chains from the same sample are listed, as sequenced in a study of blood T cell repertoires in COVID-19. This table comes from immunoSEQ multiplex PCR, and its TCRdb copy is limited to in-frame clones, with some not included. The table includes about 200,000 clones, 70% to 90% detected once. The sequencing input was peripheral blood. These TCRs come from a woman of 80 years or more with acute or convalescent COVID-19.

CDR3 sequence: CASSLTLTGMNTEAFF. CDR3 nucleotide sequence: TGTGCCAGCAGTCTAACCCTGACGGGAATGAACACTGAAGCTTTCTTT. This chain uses TRBV14 with TRBJ1-1; D is unresolved. The germline V gene has CDR1 SGHDN and CDR2 FVKESK. V was clipped by 6 bases and J by 0 bases, with 17 bases between them. The CDR3 sequence is 16 residues long.

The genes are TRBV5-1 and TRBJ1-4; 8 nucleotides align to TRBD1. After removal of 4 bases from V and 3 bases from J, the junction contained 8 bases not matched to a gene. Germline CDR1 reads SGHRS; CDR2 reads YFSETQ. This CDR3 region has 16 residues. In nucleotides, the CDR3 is TGCGCCAGCAGCGCCGGACAGGGTCTATCTAATGAAAAACTGTTTTTT. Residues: CASSAGQGLSNEKLFF.

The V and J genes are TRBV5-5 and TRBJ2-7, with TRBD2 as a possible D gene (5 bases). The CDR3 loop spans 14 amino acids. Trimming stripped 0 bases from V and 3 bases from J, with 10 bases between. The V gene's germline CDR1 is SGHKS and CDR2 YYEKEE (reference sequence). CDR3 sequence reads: CASSLGGVGYEQYF. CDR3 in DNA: TGTGCCAGCAGCTTGGGGGGAGTGGGCTACGAGCAGTACTTC.

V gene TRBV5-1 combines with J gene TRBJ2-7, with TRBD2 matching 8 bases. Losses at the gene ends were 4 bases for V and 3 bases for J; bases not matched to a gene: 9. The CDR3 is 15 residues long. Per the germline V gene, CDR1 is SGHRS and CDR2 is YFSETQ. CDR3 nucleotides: TGCGCCAGCAGCCAGGGCCTAGCGGGTTACTACGAGCAGTACTTC. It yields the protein CASSQGLAGYYEQYF.

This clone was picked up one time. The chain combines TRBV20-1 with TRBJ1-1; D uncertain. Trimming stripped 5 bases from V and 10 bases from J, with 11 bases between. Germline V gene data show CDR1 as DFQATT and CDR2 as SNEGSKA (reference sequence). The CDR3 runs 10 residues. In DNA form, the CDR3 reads TGCAGTGCTTCGCACAGATTAGCTTTCTTT. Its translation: CSASHRLAFF.

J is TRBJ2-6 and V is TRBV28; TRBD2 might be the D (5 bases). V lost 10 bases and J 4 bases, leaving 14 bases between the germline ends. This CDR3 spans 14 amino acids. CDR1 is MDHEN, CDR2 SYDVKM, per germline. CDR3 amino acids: CATHREGGANVLTF. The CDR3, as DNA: TGTGCCACCCACCGGGAAGGCGGGGCCAACGTCCTGACTTTC.

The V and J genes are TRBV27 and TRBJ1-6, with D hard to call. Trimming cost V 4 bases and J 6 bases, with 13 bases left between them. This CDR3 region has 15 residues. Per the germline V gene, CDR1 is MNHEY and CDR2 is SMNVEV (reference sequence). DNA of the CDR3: TGTGCCAGCAGTTCCTGGGCCCGTGGTAATTCACCCCTCCACTTT. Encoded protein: CASSSWARGNSPLHF.

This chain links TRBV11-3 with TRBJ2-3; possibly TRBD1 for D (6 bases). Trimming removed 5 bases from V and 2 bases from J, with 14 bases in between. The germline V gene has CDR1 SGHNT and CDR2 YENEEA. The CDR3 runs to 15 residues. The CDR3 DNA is TGTGCCAGCAGCCCCCAGGGACATCCCACAGATACGCAGTATTTT. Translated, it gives CASSPQGHPTDTQYF.

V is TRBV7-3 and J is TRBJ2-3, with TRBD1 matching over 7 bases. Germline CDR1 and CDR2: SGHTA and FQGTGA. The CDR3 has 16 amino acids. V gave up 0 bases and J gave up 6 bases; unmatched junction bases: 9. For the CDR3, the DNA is TGTGCCAGCAGCTTAACGCCGACAGGGTCTTATGATACGCAGTATTTT. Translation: CASSLTPTGSYDTQYF.

CDR3 sequence: CASSMSGGRTEAFF. The CDR3 DNA follows: TGTGCCAGTAGTATGAGCGGGGGGAGAACTGAAGCTTTCTTT. The gene calls are TRBV19 and TRBJ1-1, with a tentative D call TRBD1 (5 bases). The V gene's germline CDR1 is LNHDA and CDR2 SQIVND (reference sequence). The CDR3 covers 14 residues. Trimming left V 3 bases short and J 5 bases short, with 13 bases between.

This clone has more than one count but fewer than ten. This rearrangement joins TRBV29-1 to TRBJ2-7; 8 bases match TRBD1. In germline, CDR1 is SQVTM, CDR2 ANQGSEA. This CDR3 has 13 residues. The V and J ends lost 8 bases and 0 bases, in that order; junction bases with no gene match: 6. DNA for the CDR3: TGCAGCTACGGACAGGGAAACTCCTACGAGCAGTACTTC. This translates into CSYGQGNSYEQYF.

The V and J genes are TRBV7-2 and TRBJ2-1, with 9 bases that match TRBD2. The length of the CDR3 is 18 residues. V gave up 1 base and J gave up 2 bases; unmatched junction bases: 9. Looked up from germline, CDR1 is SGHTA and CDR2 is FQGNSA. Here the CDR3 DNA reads TGTGCCAGCAGCTTAGTCTTGGGACTAGCTCTACCCTACAATGAGCAGTTCTTC. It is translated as CASSLVLGLALPYNEQFF.

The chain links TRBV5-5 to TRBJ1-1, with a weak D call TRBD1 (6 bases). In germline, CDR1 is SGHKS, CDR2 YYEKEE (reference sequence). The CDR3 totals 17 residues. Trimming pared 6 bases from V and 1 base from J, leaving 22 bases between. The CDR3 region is CASNSRGGAYRNTEAFF. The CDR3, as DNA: TGTGCCAGCAACTCTCGTGGGGGGGCGTATAGGAACACTGAAGCTTTCTTT.

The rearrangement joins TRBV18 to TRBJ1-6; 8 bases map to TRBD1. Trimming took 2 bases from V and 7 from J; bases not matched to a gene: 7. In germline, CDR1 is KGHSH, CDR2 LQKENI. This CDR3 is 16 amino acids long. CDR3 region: CASSPSDRGPNSPLHF. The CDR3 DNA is TGTGCCAGCTCACCATCCGACAGGGGTCCCAATTCACCCCTCCACTTT.

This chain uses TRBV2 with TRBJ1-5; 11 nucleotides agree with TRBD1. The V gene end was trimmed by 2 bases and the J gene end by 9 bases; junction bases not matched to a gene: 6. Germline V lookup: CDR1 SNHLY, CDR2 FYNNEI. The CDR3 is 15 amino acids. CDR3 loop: CASSESDRGRMPQHF. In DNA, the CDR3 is TGTGCCAGCAGTGAATCGGACAGGGGGCGAATGCCCCAGCATTTT.

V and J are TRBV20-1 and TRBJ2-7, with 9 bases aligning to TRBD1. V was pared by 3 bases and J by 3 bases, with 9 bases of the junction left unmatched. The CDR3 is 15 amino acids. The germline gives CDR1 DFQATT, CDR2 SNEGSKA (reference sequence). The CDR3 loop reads CSASGPGTGHYEQYF. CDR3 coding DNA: TGCAGTGCTAGTGGACCCGGGACAGGGCACTACGAGCAGTACTTC.

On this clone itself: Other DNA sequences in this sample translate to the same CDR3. The CDR3 coding sequence is TGTGCCAGCAGACGAGGCAATGAGCAGTTCTTC. Translated: CASRRGNEQFF. The chain has TRBV27 and TRBJ2-1; the D is unclear. The V gene's germline CDR1 is MNHEY and CDR2 SMNVEV (reference sequence). The CDR3 spans 11 residues. Trimming removed 6 bases at V and 6 bases at J, with 6 bases between.

Written as DNA, the CDR3 is TGTGCCAGCAGCCCAGGGGCTCCAAACACCATATATTTT. Protein product: CASSPGAPNTIYF. The genes are TRBV2 and TRBJ1-3, with D perhaps TRBD1 (6 bases). V lost 6 bases and J lost 6, with 12 bases in between. The CDR3 is 13 amino acids. In germline, CDR1 is SNHLY, CDR2 FYNNEI.

The CDR3 nucleotides are TGTGCCACCAGTGATTTCGACGGGAACAATCAGCCCCAGCATTTT. Translating gives CATSDFDGNNQPQHF. The chain is built from TRBV24-1 and TRBJ1-5, with no clear D. Per germline, CDR1 KGHDR and CDR2 SFDVKD. V dropped 1 base and J dropped 3 bases, with 9 bases sitting between them. This CDR3 is 15 amino acids long.

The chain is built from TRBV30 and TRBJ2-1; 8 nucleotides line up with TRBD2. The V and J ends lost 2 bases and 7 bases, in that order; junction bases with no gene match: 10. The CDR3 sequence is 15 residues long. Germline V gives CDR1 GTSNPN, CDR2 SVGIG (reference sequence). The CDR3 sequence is CAWSIKREIGNEQFF. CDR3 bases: TGTGCCTGGAGTATCAAGCGGGAGATTGGTAATGAGCAGTTCTTC.

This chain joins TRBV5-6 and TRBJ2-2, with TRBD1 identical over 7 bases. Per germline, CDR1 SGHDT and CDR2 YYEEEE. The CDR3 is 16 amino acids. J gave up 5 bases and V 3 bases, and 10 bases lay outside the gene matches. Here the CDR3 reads CASSSRYRGLTGELFF. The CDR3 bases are TGTGCCAGCAGCTCAAGGTACAGGGGATTAACCGGGGAGCTGTTTTTT.

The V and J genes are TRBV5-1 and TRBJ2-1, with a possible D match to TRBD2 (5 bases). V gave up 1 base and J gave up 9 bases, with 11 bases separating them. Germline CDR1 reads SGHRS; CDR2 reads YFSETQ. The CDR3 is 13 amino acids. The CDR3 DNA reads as TGCGCCAGCAGCTTGTCGAATGGAGGTGAGCAGTTCTTC. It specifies CASSLSNGGEQFF.

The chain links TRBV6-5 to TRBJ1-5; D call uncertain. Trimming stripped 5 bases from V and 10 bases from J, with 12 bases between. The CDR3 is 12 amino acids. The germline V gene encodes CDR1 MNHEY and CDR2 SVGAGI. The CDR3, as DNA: TGTGCCAGCAGTAGCGGACGGGGACCCCAGCATTTT. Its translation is CASSSGRGPQHF.

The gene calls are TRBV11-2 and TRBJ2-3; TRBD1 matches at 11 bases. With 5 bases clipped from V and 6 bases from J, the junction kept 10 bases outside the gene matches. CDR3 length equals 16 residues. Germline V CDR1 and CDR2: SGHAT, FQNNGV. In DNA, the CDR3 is TGTGCCAGCAGCCCCTGGACAGGGGGCAGGAAGGATACGCAGTATTTT. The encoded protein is CASSPWTGGRKDTQYF.

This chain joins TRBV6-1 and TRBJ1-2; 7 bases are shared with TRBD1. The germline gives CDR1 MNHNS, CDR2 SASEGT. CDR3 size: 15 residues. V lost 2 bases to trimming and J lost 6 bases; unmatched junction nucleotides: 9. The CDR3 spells CASSESEGAPNGYTF. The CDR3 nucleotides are TGTGCCAGCAGTGAATCGGAGGGGGCTCCGAATGGCTACACCTTC.

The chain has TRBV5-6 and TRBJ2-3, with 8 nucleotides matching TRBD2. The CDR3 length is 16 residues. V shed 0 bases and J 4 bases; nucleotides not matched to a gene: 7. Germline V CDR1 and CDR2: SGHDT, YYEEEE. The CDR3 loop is CASSLERGKGADTQYF. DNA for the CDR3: TGTGCCAGCAGCTTGGAGCGGGGGAAGGGCGCAGATACGCAGTATTTT.

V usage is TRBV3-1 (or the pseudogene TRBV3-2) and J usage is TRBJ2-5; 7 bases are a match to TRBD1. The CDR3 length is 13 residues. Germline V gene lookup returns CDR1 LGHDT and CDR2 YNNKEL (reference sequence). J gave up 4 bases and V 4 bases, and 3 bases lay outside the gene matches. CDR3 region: CASSRRGSETQYF. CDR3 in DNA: TGTGCCAGCAGCCGCAGGGGGTCAGAGACCCAGTACTTC.

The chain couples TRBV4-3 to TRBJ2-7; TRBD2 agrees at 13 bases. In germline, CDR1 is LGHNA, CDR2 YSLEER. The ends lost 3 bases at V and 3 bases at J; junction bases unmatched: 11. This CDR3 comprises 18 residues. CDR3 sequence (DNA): TGCGCCAGCAGCCACAGACTAGCGGGAGGCCAAATCCACTACGAGCAGTACTTC. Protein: CASSHRLAGGQIHYEQYF.

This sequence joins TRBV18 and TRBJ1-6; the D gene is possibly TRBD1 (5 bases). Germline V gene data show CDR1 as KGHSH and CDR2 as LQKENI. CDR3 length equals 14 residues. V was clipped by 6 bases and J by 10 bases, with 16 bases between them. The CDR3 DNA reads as TGTGCCAGCTCGCTGGATCTTGGGGGGTCACCCCTCCACTTT. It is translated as CASSLDLGGSPLHF.

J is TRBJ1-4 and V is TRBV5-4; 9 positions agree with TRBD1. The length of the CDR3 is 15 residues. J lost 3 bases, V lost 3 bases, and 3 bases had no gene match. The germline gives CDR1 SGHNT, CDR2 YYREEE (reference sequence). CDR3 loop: CASSSRQGANEKLFF. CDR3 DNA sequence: TGTGCCAGCAGCTCCCGACAGGGGGCTAATGAAAAACTGTTTTTT. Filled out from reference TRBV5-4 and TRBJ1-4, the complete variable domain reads ETGVTQSPTHLIKTRGQQVTLRCSSQSGHNTVSWYQQALGQGPQFIFQYYREEENGRGNFPPRFSGLQFPNYSSELNVNALELDDSALYLCASSSRQGANEKLFFGSGTQLSVL.

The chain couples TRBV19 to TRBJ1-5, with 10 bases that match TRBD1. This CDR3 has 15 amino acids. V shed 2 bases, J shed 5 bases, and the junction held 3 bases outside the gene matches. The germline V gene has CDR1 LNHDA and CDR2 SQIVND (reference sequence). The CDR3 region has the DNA TGTGCCAGTAGTATAACCGGGACAGGGGATCAGCCCCAGCATTTT. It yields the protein CASSITGTGDQPQHF.

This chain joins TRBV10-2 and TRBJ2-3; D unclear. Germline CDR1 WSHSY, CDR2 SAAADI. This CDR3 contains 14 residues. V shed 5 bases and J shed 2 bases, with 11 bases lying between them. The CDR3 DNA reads TGCGCCAGCAGTAGGAGCGTTCTCACAGATACGCAGTATTTT. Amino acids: CASSRSVLTDTQYF.